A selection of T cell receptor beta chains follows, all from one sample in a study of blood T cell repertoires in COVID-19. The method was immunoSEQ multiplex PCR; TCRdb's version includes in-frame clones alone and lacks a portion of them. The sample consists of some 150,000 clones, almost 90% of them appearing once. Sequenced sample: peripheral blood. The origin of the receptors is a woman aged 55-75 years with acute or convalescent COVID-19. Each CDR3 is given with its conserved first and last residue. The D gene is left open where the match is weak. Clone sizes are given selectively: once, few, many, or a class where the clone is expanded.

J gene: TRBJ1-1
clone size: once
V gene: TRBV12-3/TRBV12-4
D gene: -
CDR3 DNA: TGTGCCAGCAGTTTCGGCGGGAACACTGAAGCTTTCTTT
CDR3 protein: CASSFGGNTEAFF

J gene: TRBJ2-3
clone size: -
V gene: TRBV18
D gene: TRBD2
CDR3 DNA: TGTGCCAGCTCACCTCCCAAGACTAGCGGGGGTTCAGATACGCAGTATTTT
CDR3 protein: CASSPPKTSGGSDTQYF

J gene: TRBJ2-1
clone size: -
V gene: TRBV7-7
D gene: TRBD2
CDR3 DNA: TGTGCTAGCAGCCCTTGGACTAGCGGGGGGATTGAGCAGTTCTTC
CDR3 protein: CASSPWTSGGIEQFF

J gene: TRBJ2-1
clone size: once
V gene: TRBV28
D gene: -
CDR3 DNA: TGTGCCAGCAGTGTTATACTAGCACAGTACCCCCATGAGCAGTTCTTC
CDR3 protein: CASSVILAQYPHEQFF

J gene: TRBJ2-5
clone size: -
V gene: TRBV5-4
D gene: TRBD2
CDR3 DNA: TGTGCCAGCAGCCGGGGAGGGAATAGGGGAACCCAGTACTTC
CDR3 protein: CASSRGGNRGTQYF

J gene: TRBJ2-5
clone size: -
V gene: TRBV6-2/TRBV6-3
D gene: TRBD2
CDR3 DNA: TGTGCCAGCAGTGGCGGGGGGGCCGGAGAGACCCAGTACTTC
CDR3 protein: CASSGGGAGETQYF

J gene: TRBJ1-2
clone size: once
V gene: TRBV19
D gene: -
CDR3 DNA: TGTGCCAGTAGTAATCCACAGGGTGCGGTTGGCTACACCTTC
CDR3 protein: CASSNPQGAVGYTF

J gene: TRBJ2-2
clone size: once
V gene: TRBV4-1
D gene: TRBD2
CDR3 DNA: TGCGCCAGCAGCCAATTAGGAGCGGGGGGGCGCCGGGAGCTGTTTTTT
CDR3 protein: CASSQLGAGGRRELFF

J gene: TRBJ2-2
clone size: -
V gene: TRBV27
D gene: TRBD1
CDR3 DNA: TGTGCCAGCAGAAGAGGACAGGTGAACACCGGGGAGCTGTTTTTT
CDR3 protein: CASRRGQVNTGELFF

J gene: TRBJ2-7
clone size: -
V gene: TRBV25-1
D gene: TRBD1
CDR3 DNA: TGTGCCAGCAGTGAATATGGGGACAGGCCCATCTTC
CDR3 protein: CASSEYGDRPIF

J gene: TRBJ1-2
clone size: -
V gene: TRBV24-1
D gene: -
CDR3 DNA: TGTGCCACCAGTGATTCGGGGGTCGAGGGCTACACCTTC
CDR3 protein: CATSDSGVEGYTF

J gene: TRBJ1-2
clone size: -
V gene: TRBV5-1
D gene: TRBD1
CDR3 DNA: TGCGCCAGCAGCTTGGGGAGGGACAGGCAATATGGCTACACCTTC
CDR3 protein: CASSLGRDRQYGYTF

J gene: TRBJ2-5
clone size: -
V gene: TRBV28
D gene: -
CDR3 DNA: TGTGCCAGCAGACCCGAGCAGGGCCACCTAAAAGAGACCCAGTACTTC
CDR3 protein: CASRPEQGHLKETQYF

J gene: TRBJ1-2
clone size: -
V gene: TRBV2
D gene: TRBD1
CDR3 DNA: TGTGCCAGCGGGGACAGGGGCGAGAGTGGCTACACCTTC
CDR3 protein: CASGDRGESGYTF

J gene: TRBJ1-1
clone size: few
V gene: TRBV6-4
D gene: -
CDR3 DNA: TGTGCCAGCAATCTTGACAGCCCCCCGAGCGCTGAAGCTTTCTTT
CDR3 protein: CASNLDSPPSAEAFF

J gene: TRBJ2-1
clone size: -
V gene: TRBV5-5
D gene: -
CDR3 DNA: TGTGCCAGCAGCTTAAACGGGGGGCGGTACAATGAGCAGTTCTTC
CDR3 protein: CASSLNGGRYNEQFF

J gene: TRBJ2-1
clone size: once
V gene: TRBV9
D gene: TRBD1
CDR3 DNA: TGTGCCAGCGAAGGACAGGGGGCCCCCAATGAGCAGTTCTTC
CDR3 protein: CASEGQGAPNEQFF

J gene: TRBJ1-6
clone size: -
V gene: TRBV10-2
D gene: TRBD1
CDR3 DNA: TGCGCCAGCAGTTCCGGGACAGGGACTTCACCCCTCCACTTT
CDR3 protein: CASSSGTGTSPLHF

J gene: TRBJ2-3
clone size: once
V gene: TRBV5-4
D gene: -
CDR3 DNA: TGTGCCAGCAGCTTGGGGGCAGGCGGGGGCACAGATACGCAGTATTTT
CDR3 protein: CASSLGAGGGTDTQYF

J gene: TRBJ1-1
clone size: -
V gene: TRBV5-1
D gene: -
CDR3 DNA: TGCGCCAGCAGCTTTACCGGGACAACTAACACTGAAGCTTTCTTT
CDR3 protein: CASSFTGTTNTEAFF

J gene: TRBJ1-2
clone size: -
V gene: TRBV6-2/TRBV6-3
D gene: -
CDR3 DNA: TGTGCCAGCAGCCCCTATAGGACAGTCGACTATGGCTACACCTTC
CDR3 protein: CASSPYRTVDYGYTF

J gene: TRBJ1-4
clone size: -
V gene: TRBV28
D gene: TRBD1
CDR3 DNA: TGTGCCAGCAGTTCCTCCGGGACAGGGAGTGAAAAACTGTTTTTT
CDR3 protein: CASSSSGTGSEKLFF

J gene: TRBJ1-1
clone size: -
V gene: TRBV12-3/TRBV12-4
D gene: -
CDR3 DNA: TGTGCCAGCAGTTCACCCCCCGGGACAGAAGCTTTCTTT
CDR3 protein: CASSSPPGTEAFF

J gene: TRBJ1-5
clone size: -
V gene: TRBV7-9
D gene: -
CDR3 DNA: TGTGCCAGCAGCCCACAGGGTTCGGATCAGCCCCAGCATTTT
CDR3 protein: CASSPQGSDQPQHF

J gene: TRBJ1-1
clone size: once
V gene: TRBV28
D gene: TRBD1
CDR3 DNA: TGTGCCAGCACCTTGGGGACAGCGAACACTGAAGCTTTCTTT
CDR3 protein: CASTLGTANTEAFF

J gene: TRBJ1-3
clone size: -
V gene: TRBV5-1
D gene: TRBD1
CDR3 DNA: TGCGCCAGCAGCTTGGATGGGACAGCTGGAAACACCATATATTTT
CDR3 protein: CASSLDGTAGNTIYF

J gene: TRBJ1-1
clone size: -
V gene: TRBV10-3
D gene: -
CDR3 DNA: TGTGCCATCAGCCCAGGTCGAGCGAACACTGAAGCTTTCTTT
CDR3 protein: CAISPGRANTEAFF